This TCR beta chain was found in a study of human T cells and chemical hapten exposure. Study-level information: Largely, small differences in pooled library volume made per-sample TCR yields vary. Broader study findings: Counts of TCRs above 1 in 1000 frequency stayed unchanged with DPC sensitization.

The V segment lost 2 bases and the J segment 0 bases; nucleotides outside the gene matches: 4. The CDR3 contains 16 residues. CDR1 is SEHNR, CDR2 FQNEAQ, per germline (reference sequence). Each cDNA molecule in the library carried unique molecular identifiers. Original analysis: Samples held a median of around 96,000 TCRs, range roughly 20,000–750,000. MiXCR, run by TCRdb on the reads, gives a single entry per CDR3 protein. These V and J calls rely on TCRdb rather than the paper's analysis. This table has about 120,000 distinct CDR3 sequences, over 7% appearing once. This clonotype has a handful of counts. Antigen: not known. The starting material, unfractionated whole blood, was used for total RNA extraction.

Sequencing was carried out using whole blood. This clonotype was sampled from a human donor in good health. Some clones in this sample may be carry-over from other donors' samples. This chain links TRBV7-9 with TRBJ2-1; TRBD2 aligns across 7 bases. The CDR3 loop reads CASSLIGGSSYNEQFF. CDR3 in DNA: TGTGCCAGCAGCTTAATAGGCGGGAGCTCCTACAATGAGCAGTTCTTC.